These 27 T cell receptor beta chains originate from one sample sequenced in a study of CD8 T cell repertoires and HIV-1 epitope variants. Using immunoSEQ multiplex PCR, the repertoire was profiled, and TCRdb retains in-frame clones only, with some absent. The sample carries 3,000 or so clones, around 70% recorded once. No antigen is known for these receptors. Sequences were obtained from cultured CD8+ T cells derived from PBMCs. The receptor source for this set is a male donor with HIV.

The chain recombines TRBV27 with TRBJ1-5, with D maybe TRBD1 (5 bases). CDR3 length: 15 residues. Trimming shortened V by 5 bases and J by 6 bases, and 17 bases separated the two germline ends. Germline loops: CDR1 MNHEY, CDR2 SMNVEV (reference sequence). CDR3: CASSKGSSPSQPQHF. The CDR3 DNA follows: TGTGCCAGCAGTAAGGGGTCCTCGCCGAGTCAGCCCCAGCATTTT.

The chain joins TRBV7-8 to TRBJ2-7; 8 bases are shared with TRBD1. Germline CDR1 is SGHVS and CDR2 is FQNEAQ. The CDR3 extends over 14 amino acids. V trimming: 5 bases; J trimming: 0 bases; junction bases outside the gene matches: 3. The CDR3 DNA is TGTGCCAGCAGCCACACAGGGGGCTCCTACGAGCAGTACTTC. Translation gives CASSHTGGSYEQYF.

The chain uses TRBV19 and TRBJ1-1; TRBD1 is a possible D gene (5 bases). V lost 1 base and J 6 bases, leaving 9 bases between the germline ends. The CDR3 length is 13 residues. From germline, CDR1 is LNHDA and CDR2 SQIVND (reference sequence). The CDR3 DNA sequence: TGTGCCAGTAGTATAGTGGGGGACGCTGAAGCTTTCTTT. Amino acid sequence: CASSIVGDAEAFF.

This sequence joins TRBV9 and TRBJ2-7, with 9 bases identical to TRBD2. This CDR3 is 14 amino acids long. V lost 5 bases and J lost 5; bases outside the gene matches: 8. Germline values: CDR1 SGDLS, CDR2 YYNGEE. As DNA, the CDR3 is TGTGCCAGCAGTGGTGGCGGGGGGGCTGACGAGCAGTACTTC. Protein: CASSGGGGADEQYF.

This chain uses TRBV19 with TRBJ2-1; perhaps TRBD1 as D (6 bases). The CDR3 spans 15 residues. Trimming took 5 bases from V and 2 from J, leaving 13 bases between them. Germline V gene lookup returns CDR1 LNHDA and CDR2 SQIVND (reference sequence). CDR3 sequence (DNA): TGTGCCAGTAGTTCCTCGGGACACGCCTACAATGAGCAGTTCTTC. Protein product: CASSSSGHAYNEQFF. Variable domain in full (rest from reference TRBV19 and TRBJ2-1): DGGITQSPKYLFRKEGQNVTLSCEQNLNHDAMYWYRQDPGQGLRLIYYSQIVNDFQKGDIAEGYSVSREKKESFPLTVTSAQKNPTAFYLCASSSSGHAYNEQFFGPGTRLTVL.

J is TRBJ2-5 and V is TRBV4-2, with 7 bases matching TRBD1. This CDR3 region has 18 residues. Germline loops: CDR1 LGHNA, CDR2 YNFKEQ. V dropped 1 base and J dropped 3; count of bases not matched to a gene: 14. In DNA form, the CDR3 reads TGTGCCAGCAGCCAAGGGGAAACAAAAGGGGGCTCAAAAGAGACCCAGTACTTC. It translates to CASSQGETKGGSKETQYF.

The chain has TRBV28 and TRBJ2-7, with 7 bases that match TRBD1. CDR3 length equals 13 residues. Germline lookup yields CDR1 MDHEN and CDR2 SYDVKM. V dropped 4 bases and J dropped 5; count of bases not matched to a gene: 5. CDR3 protein: CASSSDRADEQYF. CDR3 in DNA: TGTGCCAGCAGTTCAGACAGGGCAGACGAGCAGTACTTC. The complete variable domain, with remaining parts taken from reference TRBV28 and TRBJ2-7, reads DVKVTQSSRYLVKRTGEKVFLECVQDMDHENMFWYRQDPGLGLRLIYFSYDVKMKEKGDIPEGYSVSREKKERFSLILESASTNQTSMYLCASSSDRADEQYFGPGTRLTVT.

CDR3 nucleotides: TGTGCCAGCAGCGCTTCCTACGAGCAGTACTTC. Its protein product is CASSASYEQYF. This chain uses TRBV11-2 with TRBJ2-7; D remains unclear. Trimming pared 5 bases from V and 1 base from J, leaving 3 bases between. The germline CDR1 and CDR2 sequences are SGHAT and FQNNGV. The CDR3 is made up of 11 amino acids.

V gene TRBV28 combines with J gene TRBJ2-4; 8 nucleotides agree with TRBD2. Germline CDR1 reads MDHEN; CDR2 reads SYDVKM. Germline trimming cut 3 bases from V and 12 bases from J; bases unmatched to any gene: 13. The CDR3 spans 15 residues. CDR3 sequence: CASSLEGFGGDDQYF. CDR3 DNA: TGTGCCAGCAGTTTGGAGGGCTTCGGGGGGGACGATCAGTACTTC.

The chain joins TRBV5-6 to TRBJ1-2; D unresolved. The CDR3 has 16 amino acids. Germline values: CDR1 SGHDT, CDR2 YYEEEE. V was shortened by 1 base and J by 1 base, with 14 bases between the two germline ends. CDR3: CASSLYPQDINYGYTF. The CDR3 nucleotides read TGTGCCAGCAGCTTGTACCCCCAGGATATTAACTATGGCTACACCTTC.

The CDR3 here is CASSIVGTSNQPQHF. In nucleotides, the CDR3 is TGTGCCAGTAGTATAGTAGGGACTAGCAATCAGCCCCAGCATTTT. The chain carries TRBV19 and TRBJ1-5; D perhaps matches TRBD1 (5 bases). The CDR3 loop spans 15 amino acids. The ends were cut back, 1 base at V and 0 bases at J, with 7 bases in the middle. Germline V lookup: CDR1 LNHDA, CDR2 SQIVND (reference sequence).

The rearrangement uses TRBV5-1 and TRBJ2-5; D call uncertain. Trimming left V 7 bases short and J 3 bases short, with 13 bases between. The CDR3 spans 13 residues. Germline CDR1 SGHRS, CDR2 YFSETQ. As DNA, the CDR3 is TGCGCCAGCGGCAGGCTACCCGAAGAGACCCAGTACTTC. Its translation: CASGRLPEETQYF.

This CDR3 reads CASSLVGGGAYEQYF. The CDR3 nucleotides are TGTGCCAGCAGCTTAGTGGGCGGGGGTGCCTACGAGCAGTACTTC. The chain couples TRBV7-9 to TRBJ2-7; TRBD2 aligns across 7 bases. CDR1 is SEHNR, CDR2 FQNEAQ, per germline (reference sequence). The CDR3 runs 15 residues. With V trimmed by 1 base and J by 2 bases, 5 bases remained unmatched.

CDR3 DNA: TGCGCCAGCAGCCAAGACCGCCCTAGCGGGGTTTACAATGAGCAGTTCTTC. This sequence encodes CASSQDRPSGVYNEQFF. This chain connects TRBV4-1 to TRBJ2-1, with 9 bases aligning to TRBD2. Germline V gene lookup returns CDR1 MGHRA and CDR2 YSYEKL. The J segment lost 4 bases and the V segment lost 0 bases, leaving 7 bases of the junction unmatched. The CDR3 is 17 residues long.

The chain has TRBV14 and TRBJ2-5, with D unresolved. The J call may be in error: the DNA end matches TRBJ2-7 better. Germline V gene data show CDR1 as SGHDN and CDR2 as FVKESK. The CDR3 consists of 15 residues. Here the CDR3 reads CASSQLDGPVHEQYF. For the CDR3, the DNA is TGTGCCAGCAGCCAACTTGACGGCCCGGTCCACGAGCAGTACTTC.

This clone was observed a few times. The rearrangement uses TRBV7-3 and TRBJ2-2; D is uncertain. CDR3 length: 13 residues. Trimming shortened V by 2 bases and J by 4 bases, and 5 bases separated the two germline ends. Germline V gene sequence: CDR1 SGHTA, CDR2 FQGTGA. The CDR3 sequence: CASSLYLTGELFF. DNA for the CDR3: TGTGCCAGCAGCTTATATCTCACCGGGGAGCTGTTTTTT.

This chain links TRBV18 with TRBJ1-6, with D possibly matching TRBD1 (6 bases). The CDR3 sequence is 14 residues long. CDR1 KGHSH and CDR2 LQKENI come from the germline V gene. The V gene lost 3 bases and the J gene lost 5 bases, with 8 bases spanning the gap. CDR3 amino acids: CASSPTGNNSPLHF. For the CDR3, the DNA is TGTGCCAGCTCACCCACAGGGAATAATTCACCCCTCCACTTT.

This clone showed up just once. The chain recombines TRBV28 with TRBJ2-7; no firm D call. The CDR3 length is 14 residues. Germline V gives CDR1 MDHEN, CDR2 SYDVKM. Trimming removed 3 bases at V and 2 bases at J, with 11 bases between. The CDR3 nucleotides are TGTGCCAGCAGTTTCACCAGCCTTCCCTACGAGCAGTACTTC. Protein: CASSFTSLPYEQYF.

The gene calls are TRBV28 and TRBJ2-5; D may match TRBD1 or TRBD2 (7 bases each). V shed 7 bases and J shed 1 base, with 28 bases lying between them. The CDR3 sequence is 19 residues long. The germline V gene has CDR1 MDHEN and CDR2 SYDVKM. The CDR3 here is CASTLPTSRQGGPQETQYF. CDR3 in DNA: TGTGCCAGCACCCTGCCAACATCCCGACAGGGAGGGCCCCAAGAGACCCAGTACTTC.

The rearrangement links TRBV28 to TRBJ2-7; no definite D call. The CDR3 is made up of 14 amino acids. The V end lost 4 bases, the J end lost 2 bases, and 12 bases lay between the germline ends. Germline assignment: CDR1 MDHEN and CDR2 SYDVKM. CDR3 sequence (DNA): TGTGCCAGCAGTTCAGATGTCTCGGCCTACGAGCAGTACTTC. This codes for CASSSDVSAYEQYF.

The gene calls are TRBV7-9 and TRBJ2-1, with TRBD2 identical over 8 bases. The CDR3 sequence is 17 residues long. Germline-derived CDR1 and CDR2 are SEHNR and FQNEAQ (reference sequence). Germline trimming cut 5 bases from V and 0 bases from J; bases unmatched to any gene: 9. For the CDR3, the DNA is TGTGCCAGCAGCGGAGATGCGGGAGGTTACTCCTACAATGAGCAGTTCTTC. Translation: CASSGDAGGYSYNEQFF.

This clone has a handful of counts. This chain joins TRBV7-9 and TRBJ2-3, with 9 bases matching TRBD1. This CDR3 region has 14 residues. The ends lost 5 bases at V and 6 bases at J; junction bases unmatched: 6. Germline CDR1 SEHNR, CDR2 FQNEAQ (reference sequence). CDR3 region: CASSITGGGDTQYF. CDR3 in DNA: TGTGCCAGCAGCATTACAGGGGGCGGGGATACGCAGTATTTT.

The V and J genes are TRBV5-5 and TRBJ2-5; 11 nucleotides agree with TRBD2. This CDR3 contains 17 residues. In germline, CDR1 is SGHKS, CDR2 YYEKEE (reference sequence). V lost 4 bases, J lost 1 base, and 9 bases stayed unmatched. CDR3 DNA: TGTGCCAGCAGCCGTGAGCTAGCGGGAGGATCCCAAGAGACCCAGTACTTC. It is translated as CASSRELAGGSQETQYF.

The chain combines TRBV28 with TRBJ2-3, with unresolved D. The CDR3 runs 12 residues. Trimming left V 5 bases short and J 5 bases short, with 8 bases between. The V gene's germline CDR1 is MDHEN and CDR2 SYDVKM. The CDR3 reads CASSPPVDTQYF. For the CDR3, the DNA is TGTGCCAGCAGTCCCCCTGTAGATACGCAGTATTTT.

This chain uses TRBV7-6 with TRBJ1-1; 9 bases fit TRBD1. CDR3 length equals 15 residues. Germline V CDR1 and CDR2: SGHVS, FNYEAQ. The J segment lost 1 base and the V segment lost 5 bases, leaving 5 bases of the junction unmatched. DNA for the CDR3: TGTGCCAGCAGCCCCGACAGGGGGGAGAACACTGAAGCTTTCTTT. Protein: CASSPDRGENTEAFF.

This sequence joins TRBV11-2 and TRBJ2-1; 13 bases are shared with TRBD2. CDR3 length: 18 residues. The junction had 10 bases not matched to a gene; V was cut back by 1 base and J by 7 bases. Germline CDR1 reads SGHAT; CDR2 reads FQNNGV. CDR3 sequence: CASSLANLGTSGVNEQFF. DNA for the CDR3: TGTGCCAGCAGCTTAGCCAATCTCGGGACTAGCGGGGTGAATGAGCAGTTCTTC.

The sample holds one count of this clone. J is TRBJ2-5 and V is TRBV7-9; D not resolved. V was clipped by 6 bases and J by 2 bases, with 7 bases between them. Germline-derived CDR1 and CDR2 are SEHNR and FQNEAQ (reference sequence). The CDR3 is 12 residues long. The CDR3, as DNA: TGTGCCAGCAGACAGATTCAAGAGACCCAGTACTTC. Its translation: CASRQIQETQYF.